This T cell receptor beta chain was captured by sequencing in a study of cytomegalovirus exposure and HLA in healthy donors. The study's findings and limits: What TCR beta sequences reportedly achieved was accurate prediction of HLA-A and HLA-B alleles in most subjects. The number of N-insertions in an Asian-associated ancestry cluster was reportedly below the roughly 700-donor mean in a later analysis.

V was trimmed by 10 bases and J by 7 bases, leaving 14 bases between them. The germline V gene encodes CDR1 MDHEN and CDR2 SYDVKM. This CDR3 has 13 amino acids. Researchers ran the PCR with 60 Vbeta and 13 Jbeta primers. Assay used: immunoSEQ multiplex PCR; TCRdb lists only in-frame clones, some missing. Of about 160,000 clones in the sample, 87% are singletons; the top ten hold under 0.95%. This clone was observed a single time. The antigen is not known. The V call is TRBV28, the J call TRBJ1-6; the D gene is possibly TRBD1 (5 bases). This receptor was obtained from a woman in her thirties in good health and CMV-seronegative. Sequencing was carried out using PBMCs. In nucleotides, the CDR3 is TGTGCCACGGTCAGGGATCTCAATTCACCCCTCCACTTT. It yields the protein CATVRDLNSPLHF.